This T cell receptor (beta chain) was recovered during a study of post-analysis software for immune sequencing data. Unique molecular identifiers were carried by the TCR beta cDNA libraries. TCRdb analysed the PCR reads with MiXCR anew, one entry per CDR3 protein. The sample records roughly 870,000 distinct CDR3 sequences, around 50% being singletons. A remark on this clonotype: Its antigen remains unknown.

The CDR3 is made up of 15 amino acids. Germline lookup yields CDR1 SGHTA and CDR2 FQGNSA. General observations from the study: Significantly decreased normalized Chao1 diversity was recorded for multiple sclerosis patients relative to controls. Batch-mates among the samples co-clustered strongly by F measure. In patients, five or six TRBV segments were more frequent than in controls, with TRBV5-6, TRBV5-1 and TRBV20-1 among them.

The TCR comes from a girl between 10 and 17 years old with multiple sclerosis. The rearrangement links TRBV7-2 to TRBJ2-7, with D possibly TRBD2 on 7 matching bases. The DNA end lines up better with TRBJ2-5; the J call may be wrong. The sequenced sample consisted of blood. CDR3 DNA sequence: TGTGCCAGCAGCCCCCAGGACAGCGGGGTAGAGACCCAGTACTTC. Translation gives CASSPQDSGVETQYF.